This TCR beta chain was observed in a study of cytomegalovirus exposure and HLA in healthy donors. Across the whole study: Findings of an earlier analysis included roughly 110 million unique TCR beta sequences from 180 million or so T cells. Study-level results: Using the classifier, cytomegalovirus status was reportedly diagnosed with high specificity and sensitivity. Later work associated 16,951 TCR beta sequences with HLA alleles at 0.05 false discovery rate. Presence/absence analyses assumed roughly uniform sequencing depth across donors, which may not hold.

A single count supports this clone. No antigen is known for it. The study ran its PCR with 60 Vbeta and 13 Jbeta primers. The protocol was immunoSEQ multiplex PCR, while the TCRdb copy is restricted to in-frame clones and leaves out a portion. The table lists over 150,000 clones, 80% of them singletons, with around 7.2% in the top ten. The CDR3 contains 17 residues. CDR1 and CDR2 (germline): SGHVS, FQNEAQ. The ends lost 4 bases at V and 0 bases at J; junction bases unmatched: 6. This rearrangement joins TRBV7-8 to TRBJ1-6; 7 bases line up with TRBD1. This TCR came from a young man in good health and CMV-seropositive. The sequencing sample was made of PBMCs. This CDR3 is CASSYRQGSSYNSPLHF. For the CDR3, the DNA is TGTGCCAGCAGCTACAGACAGGGAAGCTCCTATAATTCACCCCTCCACTTT.